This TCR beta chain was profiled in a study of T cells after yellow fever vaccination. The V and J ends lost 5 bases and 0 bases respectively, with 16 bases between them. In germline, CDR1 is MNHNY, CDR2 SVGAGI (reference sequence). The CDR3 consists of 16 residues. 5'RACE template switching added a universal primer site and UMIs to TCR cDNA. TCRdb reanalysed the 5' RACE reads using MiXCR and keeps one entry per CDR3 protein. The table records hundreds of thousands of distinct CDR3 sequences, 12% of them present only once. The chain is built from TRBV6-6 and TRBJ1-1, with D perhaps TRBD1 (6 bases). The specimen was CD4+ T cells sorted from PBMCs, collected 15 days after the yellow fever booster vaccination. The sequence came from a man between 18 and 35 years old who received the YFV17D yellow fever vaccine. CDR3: CASSTRRTVLNTEAFF. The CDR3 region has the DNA TGTGCCAGCAGTACCAGGAGGACAGTACTGAACACTGAAGCTTTCTTT.